One sample yielded the 15 T cell receptor beta chains listed below, sequenced in a study of cytomegalovirus exposure and HLA in healthy donors (dated by TCRdb to between 2016 and 2019). The library was obtained by the immunoSEQ multiplex PCR assay. For the multiplex PCR, a mixture combining 60 forward primers for TCR Vbeta segments and 13 reverse primers for TCR Jbeta segments was used. TCRdb took this table from immuneACCESS and kept in-frame rearrangements with V and J called. Such tables lack part of the clones; where checked against another copy, unresolved V genes explain under half of the gap, and the rest is unexplained. The sample records 110,000 to 150,000 clones, about three quarters of which are singletons. Around 1.3% of the sample is taken by the ten largest. Material for sequencing was PBMCs. The receptors here all came from a male donor in good health and CMV-seropositive.

V usage is TRBV19 and J usage is TRBJ2-1, with a possible D match to TRBD2 (5 bases). Trimming left V 2 bases short and J 6 bases short, with 8 bases between. The CDR3 is made up of 13 amino acids. Germline V gene sequence: CDR1 LNHDA, CDR2 SQIVND (reference sequence). CDR3 sequence (DNA): TGTGCCAGTAGTATACTAGAGGGCAATGAGCAGTTCTTC. This codes for CASSILEGNEQFF.

The chain links TRBV2 to TRBJ1-3; D ambiguous. Germline CDR1 is SNHLY and CDR2 is FYNNEI. This CDR3 contains 14 residues. Deletions cut 6 bases from V and 0 bases from J, with 9 bases between. CDR3 sequence: CASSQVYSGNTIYF. In nucleotides, the CDR3 is TGTGCCAGCAGCCAGGTCTACTCTGGAAACACCATATATTTT.

Here the CDR3 reads CASSLISGGASTDTQYF. The CDR3 DNA reads as TGTGCCAGCAGCTTAATTTCAGGGGGTGCTAGCACAGATACGCAGTATTTT. This chain uses TRBV13 with TRBJ2-3, with 7 positions matching TRBD1. The germline gives CDR1 PRHDT, CDR2 FYEKMQ (reference sequence). The CDR3 runs 17 residues. J was trimmed by 0 bases and V by 2 bases; bases with no gene match: 8.

This chain joins TRBV9 and TRBJ2-2, with TRBD1 matching 9 bases. V shed 3 bases, J shed 2 bases, and the junction held 5 bases outside the gene matches. From germline, CDR1 is SGDLS and CDR2 YYNGEE. This CDR3 contains 16 residues. The CDR3 nucleotides are TGTGCCAGCAGCGCGCCGGGACAGGGCAACACCGGGGAGCTGTTTTTT. It encodes CASSAPGQGNTGELFF.

The chain links TRBV7-2 to TRBJ2-3, with 8 bases lining up with TRBD2. J lost 2 bases, V lost 4 bases, and 5 bases had no gene match. This CDR3 region has 15 residues. The V gene's germline CDR1 is SGHTA and CDR2 FQGNSA. Here the CDR3 DNA reads TGTGCCAGCAGCTCCAAAGCGGGAGACACAGATACGCAGTATTTT. Translated, it gives CASSSKAGDTDTQYF.

The chain combines TRBV7-9 with TRBJ1-4, with D possibly being TRBD1 (5 bases). Trimming left V 4 bases short and J 1 base short, with 7 bases between. CDR1 is SEHNR and CDR2 is FQNEAQ in the germline V gene (reference sequence). The CDR3 has 14 residues. The CDR3 protein is CASSYQGTNEKLFF. The CDR3 DNA is TGTGCCAGCAGCTATCAGGGAACTAATGAAAAACTGTTTTTT.

The chain employs TRBV5-4 and TRBJ1-2; D unclear. The ends were cut back, 2 bases at V and 3 bases at J, with 11 bases in the middle. The CDR3 loop spans 14 amino acids. CDR1 and CDR2 (germline): SGHNT, YYREEE (reference sequence). The CDR3 loop reads CASSFPKAYYGYTF. The CDR3 DNA sequence: TGTGCCAGCAGCTTCCCCAAAGCGTACTATGGCTACACCTTC.

The chain carries TRBV2 and TRBJ2-6; 8 bases agree with TRBD1. Germline V gene sequence: CDR1 SNHLY, CDR2 FYNNEI. J lost 0 bases, V lost 5 bases, and 9 bases had no gene match. The CDR3 spans 18 residues. The CDR3 protein is CASSLRGQASSGANVLTF. The CDR3 DNA follows: TGTGCCAGCAGTCTAAGGGGACAGGCGTCCTCTGGGGCCAACGTCCTGACTTTC.

The chain is built from TRBV2 and TRBJ1-4; 9 bases fit TRBD1. CDR1 SNHLY and CDR2 FYNNEI come from the germline V gene. The CDR3 consists of 15 residues. Unmatched junction bases numbered 2, after V lost 6 bases and J lost 0 bases. CDR3 loop: CASSRDRATNEKLFF. In DNA, the CDR3 is TGTGCCAGCAGCCGGGACAGGGCAACTAATGAAAAACTGTTTTTT. Full variable domain (outside the CDR3, taken from reference TRBV2 and TRBJ1-4): EPEVTQTPSHQVTQMGQEVILRCVPISNHLYFYWYRQILGQKVEFLVSFYNNEISEKSEIFDDQFSVERPDGSNFTLKIRSTKLEDSAMYFCASSRDRATNEKLFFGSGTQLSVL.

The chain is built from TRBV4-2 and TRBJ2-1; 7 bases are shared with TRBD1. Per germline, CDR1 LGHNA and CDR2 YNFKEQ. The ends lost 5 bases at V and 8 bases at J; junction bases unmatched: 12. CDR3 length equals 15 residues. CDR3 loop: CASSYQTGLGHEQFF. DNA for the CDR3: TGTGCCAGCAGCTATCAGACAGGGTTGGGGCATGAGCAGTTCTTC.

The V gene is TRBV7-9, the J gene TRBJ2-1; tentatively, D is TRBD2 (6 bases). The length of the CDR3 is 15 residues. Germline-derived CDR1 and CDR2 are SEHNR and FQNEAQ (reference sequence). Trimming pared 6 bases from V and 0 bases from J, leaving 12 bases between. In nucleotides, the CDR3 is TGTGCCAGCAGGCCTGGGGGGAGCTCCTACAATGAGCAGTTCTTC. Its translation is CASRPGGSSYNEQFF.

The chain carries TRBV28 and TRBJ2-7, with a possible D match to TRBD2 (6 bases). CDR1 is MDHEN and CDR2 is SYDVKM in the germline V gene. This CDR3 spans 15 amino acids. V was shortened by 6 bases and J by 2 bases, with 17 bases between the two germline ends. CDR3 DNA: TGTGCCAGCAGCCTCGTAGGGAGGATGCCCTACGAGCAGTACTTC. This translates into CASSLVGRMPYEQYF.

The CDR3, as DNA: TGTGCCAGCAGCCCAGCCGGGACTAGCACAGATACGCAGTATTTT. Its protein product is CASSPAGTSTDTQYF. The chain links TRBV9 to TRBJ2-3; D may be TRBD2 (6 bases). V was clipped by 4 bases and J by 0 bases, with 12 bases between them. Germline V gene lookup returns CDR1 SGDLS and CDR2 YYNGEE. This CDR3 contains 15 residues.

In this sample, this clone turned up a few times. The junction shows a germline mismatch at one end, possibly a read error. The rearrangement uses TRBV7-7 and TRBJ2-5, with D possibly matching TRBD2 (5 bases). The V gene's germline CDR1 is SSHAT and CDR2 FNYEAQ (reference sequence). CDR3 length: 14 residues. The CDR3 DNA follows: TGTGCTAGCAGCGGCGGACTGGTCGTAGAGACCCAGTACTTC. Its protein product is CASSGGLVVETQYF.

The genes are TRBV30 and TRBJ1-2, with TRBD1 identical over 8 bases. Germline CDR1 is GTSNPN and CDR2 is SVGIG (reference sequence). Unmatched junction bases numbered 8, after V lost 5 bases and J lost 6 bases. The length of the CDR3 is 13 residues. The CDR3 is CAWRGQGMHGYTF. The CDR3 bases are TGTGCCTGGCGAGGACAGGGAATGCATGGCTACACCTTC.